This T cell receptor beta chain was identified during a study of OX40 agonist ivuxolimab in advanced cancers. Study-level background: The eligibility criteria allowed prior anti-PD-1, anti-PD-L1 or anti-CTLA-4 therapy, and about 40% had some. Points from the study as a whole: Researchers did not establish what antigens the expanded peripheral T cells target. Clonal expansion among partial responders at 0.1-3.0 mg/kg ranked near the lowest.

Concerning this clone: Its target is unknown.

Sequenced by immunoSEQ multiplex PCR; TCRdb stores in-frame clones only, minus some. The table includes around 20,000 clones, 90% detected once. This CDR3 has 16 amino acids. CDR1 and CDR2 from the germline V gene are SGHVS and FQNEAQ. Trimming cost V 5 bases and J 3 bases; bases outside gene matches: 8. Sequences were derived from CD4+ or CD8+ T cells sorted from blood, sampled in a trial of the OX40 agonist ivuxolimab. The chain combines TRBV7-8 with TRBJ2-5, with 11 positions matching TRBD2. The TCR sequence derives from an adult with an advanced solid tumor such as melanoma, head and neck, liver or kidney cancer. The CDR3 DNA sequence: TGTGCCAGCAGCGAACGACTAGCGGGATCAAAAGAGACCCAGTACTTC. Its protein is CASSERLAGSKETQYF.